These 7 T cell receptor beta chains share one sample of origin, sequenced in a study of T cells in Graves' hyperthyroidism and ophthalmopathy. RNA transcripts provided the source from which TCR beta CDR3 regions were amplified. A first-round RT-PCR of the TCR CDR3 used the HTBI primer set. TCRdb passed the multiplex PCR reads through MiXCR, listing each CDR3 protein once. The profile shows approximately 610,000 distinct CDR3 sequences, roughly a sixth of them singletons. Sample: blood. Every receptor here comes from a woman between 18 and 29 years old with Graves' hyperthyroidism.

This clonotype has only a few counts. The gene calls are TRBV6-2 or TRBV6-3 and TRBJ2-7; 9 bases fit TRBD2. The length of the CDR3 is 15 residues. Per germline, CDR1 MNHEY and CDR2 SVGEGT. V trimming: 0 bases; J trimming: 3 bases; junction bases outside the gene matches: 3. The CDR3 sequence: CASSYSGSGGYEQYF. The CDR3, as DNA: TGTGCCAGCAGTTACTCAGGTAGCGGGGGCTACGAGCAGTACTTC.

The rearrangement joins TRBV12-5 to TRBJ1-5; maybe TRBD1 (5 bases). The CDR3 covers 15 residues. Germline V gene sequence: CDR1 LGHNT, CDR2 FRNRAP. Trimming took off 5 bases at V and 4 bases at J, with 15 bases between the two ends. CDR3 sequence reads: CASGNPRGANQPQHF. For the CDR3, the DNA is TGTGCTAGTGGTAATCCAAGGGGCGCGAATCAGCCCCAGCATTTT.

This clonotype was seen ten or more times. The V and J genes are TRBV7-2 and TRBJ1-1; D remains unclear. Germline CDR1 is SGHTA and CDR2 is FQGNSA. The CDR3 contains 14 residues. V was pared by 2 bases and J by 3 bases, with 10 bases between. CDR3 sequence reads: CASSLSISDTEAFF. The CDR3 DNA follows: TGTGCCAGCAGCTTATCTATCTCGGACACTGAAGCTTTCTTT.

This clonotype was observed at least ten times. The CDR3 nucleotides are TGCGCCAGCAGCTTCGGTGACAGGGAAGGAGCGAACACTGAAGCTTTCTTT. This sequence encodes CASSFGDREGANTEAFF. The V call is TRBV5-1, the J call TRBJ1-1, with 7 bases identical to TRBD1. This CDR3 has 17 amino acids. J lost 1 base, V lost 2 bases, and 11 bases had no gene match. From germline, CDR1 is SGHRS and CDR2 YFSETQ.

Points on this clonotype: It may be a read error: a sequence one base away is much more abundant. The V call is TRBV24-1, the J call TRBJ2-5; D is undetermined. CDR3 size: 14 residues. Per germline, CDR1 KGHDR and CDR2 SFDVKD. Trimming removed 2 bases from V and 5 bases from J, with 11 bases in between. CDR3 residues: CATSDSAGWETQYF. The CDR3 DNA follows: TGTGCCACCAGTGATTCAGCCGGATGGGAGACCCAGTACTTC.

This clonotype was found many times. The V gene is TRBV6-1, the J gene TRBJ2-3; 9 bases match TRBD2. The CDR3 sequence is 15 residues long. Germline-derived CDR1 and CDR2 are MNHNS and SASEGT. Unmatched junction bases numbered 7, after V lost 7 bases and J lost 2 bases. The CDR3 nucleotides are TGTGCCAGCACTAGCGGGACTTCTGACACAGATACGCAGTATTTT. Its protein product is CASTSGTSDTDTQYF.

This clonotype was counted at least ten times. CDR3 in DNA: TGTGCCAGCAGTTCTTATTCATCGGGACAGGGAAACATTCAGTACTTC. Protein sequence: CASSSYSSGQGNIQYF. This sequence joins TRBV28 and TRBJ2-4, with 9 bases fitting TRBD1. Per the germline V gene, CDR1 is MDHEN and CDR2 is SYDVKM. There are 16 residues in the CDR3. V lost 4 bases to trimming and J lost 6 bases; unmatched junction nucleotides: 10.